This entry concerns a single T cell receptor (beta chain). Its matching antigen is unknown. The J segment lost 2 bases and the V segment lost 1 base, leaving 5 bases of the junction unmatched. This CDR3 comprises 17 residues. The germline V gene encodes CDR1 SEHNR and CDR2 FQNEAQ (reference sequence). Amplification of TCR beta CDR3 regions used RNA transcripts. RT-PCR with HTBI primers came first, then second-round multiplex PCR. MiXCR, run by TCRdb on the multiplex PCR reads, gives a single entry per CDR3 protein. The table has around 660,000 distinct CDR3 sequences, about two fifths seen once. The data originate from a study of Graves' ophthalmopathy and Graves' hyperthyroidism. Turning to the study itself: Peripheral blood was gathered at the point of initial diagnosis, before any treatment started. Regarding the study as a whole: Detection in blood was also observed for most expanded thyroid clonotypes above 0.001 frequency.

The receptor's source is an adult man with Graves' ophthalmopathy. Sequenced input: peripheral blood. The gene calls are TRBV7-9 and TRBJ2-2, with TRBD2 identical over 9 bases. CDR3: CASSLVSSGKNTGELFF. DNA of the CDR3: TGTGCCAGCAGCTTAGTTTCTAGCGGGAAAAACACCGGGGAGCTGTTTTTT.